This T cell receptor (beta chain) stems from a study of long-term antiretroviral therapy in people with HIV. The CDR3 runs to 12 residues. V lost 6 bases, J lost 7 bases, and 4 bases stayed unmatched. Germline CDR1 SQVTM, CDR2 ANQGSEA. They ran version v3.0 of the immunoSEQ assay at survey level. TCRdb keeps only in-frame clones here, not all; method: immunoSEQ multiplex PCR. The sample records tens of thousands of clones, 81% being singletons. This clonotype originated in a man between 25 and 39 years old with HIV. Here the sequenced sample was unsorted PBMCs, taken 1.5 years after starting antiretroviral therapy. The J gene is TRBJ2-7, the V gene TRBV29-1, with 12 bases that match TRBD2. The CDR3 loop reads CSVWTSGKEQYF. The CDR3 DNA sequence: TGCAGCGTCTGGACTAGCGGGAAAGAGCAGTACTTC.